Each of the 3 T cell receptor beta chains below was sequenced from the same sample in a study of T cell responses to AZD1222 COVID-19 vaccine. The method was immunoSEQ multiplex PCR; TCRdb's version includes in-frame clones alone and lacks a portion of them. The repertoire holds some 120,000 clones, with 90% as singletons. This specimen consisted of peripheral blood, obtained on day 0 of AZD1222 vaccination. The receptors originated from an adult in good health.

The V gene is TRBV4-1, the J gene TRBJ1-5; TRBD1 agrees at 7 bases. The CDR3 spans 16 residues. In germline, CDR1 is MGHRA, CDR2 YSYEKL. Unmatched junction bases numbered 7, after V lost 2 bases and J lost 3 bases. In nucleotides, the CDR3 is TGCGCCAGCAGCCAAACCCCGGGACAGCTCAATCAGCCCCAGCATTTT. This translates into CASSQTPGQLNQPQHF.

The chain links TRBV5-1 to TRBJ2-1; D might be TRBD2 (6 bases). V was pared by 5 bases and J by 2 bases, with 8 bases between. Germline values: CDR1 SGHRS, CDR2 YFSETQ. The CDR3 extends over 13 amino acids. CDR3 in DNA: TGCGCCAGCAGAGCTAGCGCCTACAATGAGCAGTTCTTC. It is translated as CASRASAYNEQFF. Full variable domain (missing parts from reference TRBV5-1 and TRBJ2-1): KAGVTQTPRYLIKTRGQQVTLSCSPISGHRSVSWYQQTPGQGLQFLFEYFSETQRNKGNFPGRFSGRQFSNSRSEMNVSTLELGDSALYLCASRASAYNEQFFGPGTRLTVL.

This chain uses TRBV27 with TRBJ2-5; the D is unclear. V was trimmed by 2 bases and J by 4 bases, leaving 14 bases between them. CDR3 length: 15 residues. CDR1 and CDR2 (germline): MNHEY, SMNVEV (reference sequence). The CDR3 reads CASSLVGRLAETQYF. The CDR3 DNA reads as TGTGCCAGCAGTTTAGTCGGCCGACTCGCAGAGACCCAGTACTTC.